This T cell receptor beta chain was retrieved from a study of blood T cells in healthy people across ages (dated by TCRdb to between 2014 and 2017). About the study as a whole: In model experiments, template switching captured roughly one uniquely barcoded TCR beta cDNA molecule for every two T cells. Age-related changes in TCR beta repertoire diversity were measured in the study by deep sequencing normalized with unique cDNA molecular identifiers. Using the same blood draw, the study looked at two additional independent replicas of 1 million unique cDNA reads for two donors, one aged 18 to 30 and the other aged 80 or older. The donors were split into four age groups: young (average approximately 16 years), middle-aged (39), aged (over 55) and long-lived (more than 80). To avoid experimental bias, donors of different ages were spread randomly across the sequencing lanes.

Note on this clonotype: Its recognized antigen is unknown. Base qualities are not recorded, but no much larger clone differs from it by a single base.

Donors were 35 to 40 systemically healthy Caucasian individuals from Russia aged roughly 6 to 95 years. Each donor gave ten milliliters of peripheral blood, collected into EDTA-treated Vacutainer tubes. Ficoll-Paque density-gradient centrifugation was used to isolate PBMCs, with at least 7 million per sample. Trizol reagent was used to extract total RNA from PBMCs, with at least 5.5 micrograms per sample. The percentages of naive CD45RAhigh/CD27high T cells were determined by flow cytometry on a PBMC aliquot from every donor. Study-wide conclusions, independent of this receptor: Observed TCR beta diversity correlated strongly with the percentage of naive T cells measured by flow cytometry. Estimates of total diversity based on one million sequenced T cells were considered lower bounds and underestimates. As age increased, observed TCR beta diversity per million T cells dropped in a roughly linear way, and a significant reduction was already evident by age about 40. Because profiling used bulk unsorted PBMCs, naive and antigen-experienced compartments could not be compared conclusively. Compared with the aged group, the long-lived group had more naive CD4+ T cells, fewer expanded clones and increased TCR diversity, suggesting age selection. The CMV infection status of donors was not known, potentially confounding age-related changes in expanded clonotypes.

Deletion took 4 bases off V and 0 bases off J, with a span of 10 bases between the germline ends. CDR3 length: 16 amino acids, cysteine to phenylalanine. Only the CDR3 region is kept as DNA, spanning 48 bases read in frame from base 1. Looking up the germline V gene (reference sequence) yields CDR1 MNHNY and CDR2 SVGAGI. The library was generated by 5' RACE. This sample was sequenced with an Illumina HiSeq 2500. A second PCR of about 6 to 11 cycles was run with a J-beta primer mix and a sample-barcoded 5' primer. Each TCR beta cDNA molecule received a unique molecular identifier from a template-switch 5' adaptor carrying 12 random nucleotides. At least 3 million CDR3-containing paired-end reads were obtained from each sample. First-strand cDNA was synthesized from all RNA with the Mint cDNA synthesis kit, primed by a TRBC-specific oligonucleotide. Following uracil-DNA glycosylase treatment, a first 18-cycle PCR with universal primers M1SS and BC2_uni_R was performed on all cDNA. The original methods were these. Normalization of each sample was performed by random selection of 1 million high-quality reads, each carrying a distinct molecular identifier. Instead of being binned into consensus sequences, reads with shared molecular identifiers were discarded. MiTCR, set to a Q25 quality threshold and the strictest error-elimination algorithm, was used for CDR3 identification, clonotype clustering and error correction. A nonparametric unseen species model using Euler transformation provided a lower-bound estimate of total TCR beta diversity. TCRdb cleaned the public reads at Q25 with fastp, built clones with MiXCR and kept in-frame beta chains. Duplicate CDR3 protein sequences are folded into a single record with the most common DNA and genes. These V and J calls originate from TCRdb's pipeline instead of the authors' own analysis. Within this sample are about 1.5 million distinct CDR3 sequences, with approximately 40% of them counted one time only. Of the sample, 7.9% is held by the ten largest clones.

Here the chain combines TRBV6-6 and TRBJ2-6; tentative D gene TRBD1, with 6 bases matching. This sequence was found in a woman younger than 35 in good health. Sequencing was performed on blood. CDR3 region: CASSWVGGSGANVLTF. The nucleotide sequence is TGTGCCAGCAGTTGGGTAGGGGGCTCTGGGGCCAACGTCCTGACTTTC.